One sample yielded the 5 T cell receptor beta chains listed below, sequenced in a study of chemoradiotherapy in HPV16-positive cancers. Clones were sequenced by immunoSEQ multiplex PCR, and TCRdb holds only the in-frame ones, with some missing. The data contain 30,000 or so clones, around 88% of them singletons. Sample: blood, taken from a patient who underwent chemoradiotherapy. These receptors all come from a human donor with HPV-associated anogenital cancer.

The chain recombines TRBV6-5 with TRBJ2-7; D not resolved. CDR3 length: 15 residues. Germline CDR1 is MNHEY and CDR2 is SVGAGI. V lost 4 bases and J lost 0, with 13 bases in between. CDR3 region: CASSLARTLSYEQYF. CDR3 DNA sequence: TGTGCCAGCAGTTTGGCGCGTACCCTCTCCTACGAGCAGTACTTC.

This clone came up a few times. The V call is TRBV10-2, the J call TRBJ2-7; the D gene is possibly TRBD2 (5 bases). The CDR3 runs to 14 residues. Trimming pared 4 bases from V and 6 bases from J, leaving 16 bases between. Germline values: CDR1 WSHSY, CDR2 SAAADI. In DNA, the CDR3 is TGCGCCAGCAGTGTGAGCCAGGAAGGGAGCGAGCAGTACTTC. Translating gives CASSVSQEGSEQYF.

This chain links TRBV30 with TRBJ2-7, with 12 positions matching TRBD2. The CDR3 loop spans 14 amino acids. Germline lookup yields CDR1 GTSNPN and CDR2 SVGIG (reference sequence). V shed 4 bases and J 3 bases; nucleotides not matched to a gene: 4. Here the CDR3 reads CAWTLAGGHYEQYF. Here the CDR3 DNA reads TGTGCCTGGACCCTAGCGGGGGGGCACTACGAGCAGTACTTC.

This chain links TRBV7-2 with TRBJ1-3; D not resolved. This CDR3 region has 15 residues. Per germline, CDR1 SGHTA and CDR2 FQGNSA. V was trimmed by 7 bases and J by 4 bases, leaving 17 bases between them. CDR3 amino acids: CASTLGTFAGNTIYF. In DNA form, the CDR3 reads TGTGCCAGCACCCTAGGTACCTTTGCGGGAAACACCATATATTTT.

The chain combines TRBV20-1 with TRBJ1-2; TRBD1 might be the D (6 bases). This CDR3 has 11 residues. Germline V gene data show CDR1 as DFQATT and CDR2 as SNEGSKA (reference sequence). CDR3 DNA: TGCACCTGCTGGGGGCGTGAAGGCTACACCTTC. Translation gives CTCWGREGYTF.